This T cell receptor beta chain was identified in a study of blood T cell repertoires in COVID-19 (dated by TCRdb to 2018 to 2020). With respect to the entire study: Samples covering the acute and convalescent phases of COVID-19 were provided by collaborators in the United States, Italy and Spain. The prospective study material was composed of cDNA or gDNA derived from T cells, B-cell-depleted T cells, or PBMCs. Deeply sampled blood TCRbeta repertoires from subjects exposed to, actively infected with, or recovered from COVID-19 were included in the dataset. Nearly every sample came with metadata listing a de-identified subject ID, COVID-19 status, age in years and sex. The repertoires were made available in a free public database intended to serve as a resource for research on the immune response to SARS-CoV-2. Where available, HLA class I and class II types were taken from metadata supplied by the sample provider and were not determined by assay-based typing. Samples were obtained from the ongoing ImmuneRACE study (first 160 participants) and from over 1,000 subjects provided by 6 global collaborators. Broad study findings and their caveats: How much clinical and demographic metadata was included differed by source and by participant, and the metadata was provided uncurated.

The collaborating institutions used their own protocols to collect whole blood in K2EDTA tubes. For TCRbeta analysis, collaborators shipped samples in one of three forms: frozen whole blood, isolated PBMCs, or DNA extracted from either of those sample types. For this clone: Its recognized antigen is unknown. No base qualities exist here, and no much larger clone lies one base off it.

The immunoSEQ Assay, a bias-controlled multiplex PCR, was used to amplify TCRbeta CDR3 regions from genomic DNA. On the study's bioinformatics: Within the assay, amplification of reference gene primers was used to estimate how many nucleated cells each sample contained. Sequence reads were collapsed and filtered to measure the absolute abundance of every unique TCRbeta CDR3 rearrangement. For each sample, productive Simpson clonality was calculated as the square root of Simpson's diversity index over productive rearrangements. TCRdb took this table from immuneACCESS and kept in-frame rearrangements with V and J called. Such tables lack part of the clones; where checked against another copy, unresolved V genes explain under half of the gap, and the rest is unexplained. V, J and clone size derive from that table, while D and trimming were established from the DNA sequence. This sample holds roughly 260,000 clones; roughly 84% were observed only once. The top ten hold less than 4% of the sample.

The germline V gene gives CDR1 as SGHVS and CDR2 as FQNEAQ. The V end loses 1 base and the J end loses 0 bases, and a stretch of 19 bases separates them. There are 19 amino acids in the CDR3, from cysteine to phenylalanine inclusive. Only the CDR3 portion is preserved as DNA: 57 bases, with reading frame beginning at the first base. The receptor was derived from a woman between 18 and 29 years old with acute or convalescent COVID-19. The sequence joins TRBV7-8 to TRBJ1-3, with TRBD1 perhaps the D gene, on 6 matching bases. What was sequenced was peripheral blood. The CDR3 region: CASSLVGRGGGSSGNTIYF. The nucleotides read TGTGCCAGCAGCTTAGTGGGCAGGGGCGGGGGAAGCTCTGGAAACACCATATATTTT.